The 20 T cell receptor beta chains presented below share a single source sample, sequenced in a study of T cell repertoires in cytomegalovirus infection (dated by TCRdb to the late 2010s). The sample was run on an Illumina HiSeq 1500. In TCRdb, the public reads were trimmed at Q25 with fastp and aligned with MiXCR, with productive beta chains retained. Each CDR3 protein gets just one entry, which takes the most common genes and DNA from the rows behind it. This sample is represented by 650,000 to 850,000 distinct CDR3 sequences; 25% to 30% of them were singletons. Around 13% of the sample goes to the ten largest clones. The antigens for these receptors are not known. The meaning of the sample's treatment or condition label: in vitro stimulation with specific CMV peptide epitopes to enrich CMV-specific T cells. The source material was cultured CD8+ T cells from PBMCs, sampled from culture after CMV antigen stimulation. The receptor set was obtained from a human donor in good health (CMV status not recorded). Some clones in this sample may be carry-over from other donors' samples.

CDR3 in DNA: TGTGCCAGCAGCTTAGTAAGCGCGAACACCGGGGAGCTGTTTTTT. Protein sequence: CASSLVSANTGELFF. The chain combines TRBV7-6 with TRBJ2-2; D remains ambiguous. Germline CDR1 reads SGHVS; CDR2 reads FNYEAQ. CDR3 length: 15 residues. V gave up 1 base and J gave up 0 bases, with 6 bases separating them.

The chain couples TRBV20-1 to TRBJ2-2; 10 nucleotides line up with TRBD1. This CDR3 spans 15 amino acids. The germline V gene encodes CDR1 DFQATT and CDR2 SNEGSKA (reference sequence). J was trimmed by 5 bases and V by 0 bases; bases with no gene match: 3. CDR3 sequence: CSARDGTGVTGELFF. CDR3 bases: TGCAGTGCTAGAGATGGGACAGGGGTGACCGGGGAGCTGTTTTTT.

V gene TRBV27 combines with J gene TRBJ1-2; 9 nucleotides match TRBD1. Germline assignment: CDR1 MNHEY and CDR2 SMNVEV (reference sequence). Unmatched junction bases numbered 9, after V lost 1 base and J lost 6 bases. The CDR3 is 16 amino acids. This CDR3 reads CASSLLGTGGADGYTF. CDR3 in DNA: TGTGCCAGCAGTTTATTGGGCACAGGGGGCGCGGATGGCTACACCTTC.

V usage is TRBV27 and J usage is TRBJ1-2, with TRBD1 matching 7 bases. Germline values: CDR1 MNHEY, CDR2 SMNVEV (reference sequence). Germline trimming cut 3 bases from V and 2 bases from J; bases unmatched to any gene: 9. The CDR3 spans 16 residues. The CDR3 DNA reads TGTGCCAGCAGTTTCATTGGAGGGGGCGCCAACTATGGCTACACCTTC. Its translation is CASSFIGGGANYGYTF.

The table lists this clonotype with a few counts. The genes are TRBV27 and TRBJ1-5; weak D call: TRBD1 (5 bases). V was trimmed by 2 bases and J by 3 bases, leaving 11 bases between them. This CDR3 has 15 amino acids. Germline V gives CDR1 MNHEY, CDR2 SMNVEV (reference sequence). The CDR3 spells CASSLQRQPNQPQHF. CDR3 bases: TGTGCCAGCAGTTTACAACGACAGCCCAATCAGCCCCAGCATTTT.

The V gene is TRBV7-9, the J gene TRBJ1-5; D might be TRBD1 (6 bases). CDR3 length: 15 residues. The ends were cut back, 5 bases at V and 5 bases at J, with 16 bases in the middle. Germline-derived CDR1 and CDR2 are SEHNR and FQNEAQ (reference sequence). The CDR3 DNA is TGTGCCAGCAGCCCACCGGAGGGGGAGGATCAGCCCCAGCATTTT. It yields the protein CASSPPEGEDQPQHF.

This clonotype appeared many times. The chain is built from TRBV20-1 and TRBJ1-2; no firm D call. Trimming removed 6 bases from V and 5 bases from J, with 13 bases in between. The germline gives CDR1 DFQATT, CDR2 SNEGSKA (reference sequence). The CDR3 is 12 residues long. CDR3 DNA sequence: TGCAGTGCCCCGACGGGCGGGTATGGCTACACCTTC. As protein: CSAPTGGYGYTF.

This rearrangement joins TRBV7-6 to TRBJ1-1, with D uncertain. In germline, CDR1 is SGHVS, CDR2 FNYEAQ. The CDR3 covers 13 residues. V was clipped by 7 bases and J by 3 bases, with 12 bases between them. The CDR3 reads CASTIGGDTEAFF. CDR3 bases: TGTGCCAGCACCATAGGCGGGGACACTGAAGCTTTCTTT.

This clonotype occurred a few times. CDR3 residues: CASSVGTGLGYGYTF. CDR3 sequence (DNA): TGTGCCAGCAGCGTAGGGACAGGGTTAGGCTATGGCTACACCTTC. The chain is built from TRBV9 and TRBJ1-2; 8 positions match TRBD1. Germline V gene lookup returns CDR1 SGDLS and CDR2 YYNGEE. Trimming took 0 bases from V and 4 from J; bases not matched to a gene: 5. The CDR3 is made up of 15 amino acids. Complete variable domain (other parts from reference TRBV9 and TRBJ1-2): DSGVTQTPKHLITATGQRVTLRCSPRSGDLSVYWYQQSLDQGLQFLIQYYNGEERAKGNILERFSAQQFPDLHSELNLSSLELGDSALYFCASSVGTGLGYGYTFGSGTRLTVV.

V is TRBV9 and J is TRBJ1-2; D is possibly TRBD1 (5 bases). In germline, CDR1 is SGDLS, CDR2 YYNGEE. Between the trimmed V and J ends, which lost 1 base and 3 bases, there was a span of 16 bases. The CDR3 is 16 residues long. In DNA form, the CDR3 reads TGTGCCAGCAGCGTATTTATTAAGGGGCAAGACTATGGCTACACCTTC. It encodes CASSVFIKGQDYGYTF.

The chain recombines TRBV6-6 with TRBJ2-1, with a possible D match to TRBD2 (5 bases). Germline V gene lookup returns CDR1 MNHNY and CDR2 SVGAGI (reference sequence). Between the trimmed V and J ends, which lost 7 bases and 0 bases, there was a span of 19 bases. The CDR3 has 17 residues. The CDR3 spells CASTPTPTGISYNEQFF. CDR3 DNA sequence: TGTGCCAGCACTCCTACCCCGACCGGGATCTCCTACAATGAGCAGTTCTTC.

This clonotype showed up many times. This rearrangement joins TRBV2 to TRBJ1-2, with 7 bases that match TRBD1. Unmatched junction bases numbered 7, after V lost 4 bases and J lost 5 bases. The CDR3 totals 14 residues. Per the germline V gene, CDR1 is SNHLY and CDR2 is FYNNEI. As DNA, the CDR3 is TGTGCCAGCAGTGGGGCCGGGACAGAGTATGGCTACACCTTC. Residues: CASSGAGTEYGYTF.

This clonotype was detected ten times or more. This sequence joins TRBV7-3 and TRBJ2-3; the match to TRBD2 covers 11 bases. This CDR3 is built from 18 residues. The germline V gene has CDR1 SGHTA and CDR2 FQGTGA. V was clipped by 5 bases and J by 2 bases; unmatched bases: 12. In nucleotides, the CDR3 is TGTGCCAGCAGCGAATTAACGCGACTAGCGGGGACCACAGATACGCAGTATTTT. This encodes CASSELTRLAGTTDTQYF.

This chain joins TRBV12-3 or TRBV12-4 and TRBJ2-7, with TRBD1 matching 7 bases. The CDR3 contains 14 residues. Germline trimming cut 6 bases from V and 3 bases from J; bases unmatched to any gene: 8. The CDR3 bases are TGTGCCAGCAGGCCCAGGGGGATCCACTACGAGCAGTACTTC. It encodes CASRPRGIHYEQYF.

This clonotype was observed a few times. The V gene is TRBV7-9, the J gene TRBJ2-7, with D possibly TRBD2 on 5 matching bases. The CDR3 extends over 12 amino acids. Germline CDR1 reads SEHNR; CDR2 reads FQNEAQ (reference sequence). V gave up 4 bases and J gave up 5 bases, with 9 bases separating them. The CDR3 here is CASSWAGDEQYF. CDR3 nucleotide sequence: TGTGCCAGCAGCTGGGCCGGGGACGAGCAGTACTTC. The whole variable domain, filled in from reference TRBV7-9 and TRBJ2-7, reads DTGVSQNPRHKITKRGQNVTFRCDPISEHNRLYWYRQTLGQGPEFLTYFQNEAQLEKSRLLSDRFSAERPKGSFSTLEIQRTEQGDSAMYLCASSWAGDEQYFGPGTRLTVT.

The chain is built from TRBV7-2 and TRBJ2-4; 8 bases agree with TRBD2. The CDR3 totals 14 residues. The germline V gene encodes CDR1 SGHTA and CDR2 FQGNSA. After removal of 5 bases from V and 7 bases from J, the junction contained 7 bases not matched to a gene. CDR3 region: CASSAGGGDNIQYF. In DNA form, the CDR3 reads TGTGCCAGCAGCGCCGGGGGGGGGGATAACATTCAGTACTTC. The full variable domain, rest sourced from reference TRBV7-2 and TRBJ2-4, is GAGVSQSPSNKVTEKGKDVELRCDPISGHTALYWYRQSLGQGLEFLIYFQGNSAPDKSGLPSDRFSAERTGGSVSTLTIQRTQQEDSAVYLCASSAGGGDNIQYFGAGTRLSVL.

In DNA form, the CDR3 reads TGTGCCAGCAGTTACTATGGGGGTAGGACTGAAGCTTTCTTT. It codes for CASSYYGGRTEAFF. The rearrangement uses TRBV6-2 or TRBV6-3 and TRBJ1-1; maybe TRBD1 (5 bases). There are 14 residues in the CDR3. The germline V gene encodes CDR1 MNHEY and CDR2 SVGEGT. The V gene lost 1 base and the J gene lost 5 bases, with 11 bases spanning the gap.

This clonotype was recorded once. The chain recombines TRBV4-3 with TRBJ1-3; tentative D call: TRBD1 (5 bases). From germline, CDR1 is LGHNA and CDR2 YSLEER. V lost 4 bases and J 0 bases, leaving 13 bases between the germline ends. The CDR3 loop spans 16 amino acids. This CDR3 is CASSRDPGSSGNTIYF. CDR3 bases: TGCGCCAGCAGCCGGGACCCAGGCTCCTCTGGAAACACCATATATTTT.

The chain carries TRBV15 and TRBJ2-4; possible D gene TRBD1, 6 bases. The CDR3 covers 14 residues. The V gene's germline CDR1 is LNHNV and CDR2 YYDKDF (reference sequence). Trimming removed 9 bases from V and 2 bases from J, with 14 bases in between. CDR3 sequence (DNA): TGTGCCACGGTTCTCCAGGGGCCCAAAAACATTCAGTACTTC. Amino acids: CATVLQGPKNIQYF.

CDR3 sequence (DNA): TGTGCCAGTGAAGAGGGACCAGGGGATACGCAGTATTTT. Translating gives CASEEGPGDTQYF. This chain uses TRBV19 with TRBJ2-3; either TRBD1 or TRBD2 may fit D (5 bases each). Deletions cut 8 bases from V and 6 bases from J, with 15 bases between. The germline gives CDR1 LNHDA, CDR2 SQIVND (reference sequence). The CDR3 consists of 13 residues.